Presented here are 10 T cell receptor beta chains from one specimen sequenced in a study of cytotoxic CD8 clonotypes in ibrutinib-treated CLL (TCRdb year 2021). The method was the immunoSEQ multiplex PCR assay. Here the immuneACCESS table is served through TCRdb, limited to in-frame sequences with V and J called. Missing clones are a known gap in these copies; in checked studies unresolved V genes cover under half, and the rest lacks a known reason. The sample table shows about 20,000 clones, and around 68% are seen once. Roughly 24% of the sample is held by the ten biggest clonotypes. The specimen comprised PBMCs, sampled before ibrutinib treatment. The receptors were sampled from a human donor with chronic lymphocytic leukemia.

This clone was found a few times. J is TRBJ1-5 and V is TRBV5-8, with D uncertain. The CDR3 runs 15 residues. V was pared by 6 bases and J by 2 bases, with 15 bases between. Germline loops: CDR1 SGHTS, CDR2 YDEGEE. CDR3 region: CASTLRPTGNQPQHF. The CDR3 DNA follows: TGTGCCAGCACCCTTCGGCCCACGGGCAATCAGCCCCAGCATTTT.

V is TRBV7-2 and J is TRBJ1-2, with D tentatively TRBD1 (5 bases). Germline CDR1 and CDR2: SGHTA and FQGNSA. This CDR3 comprises 14 residues. The V end was cut by 5 bases, the J end by 7 bases, with 17 bases between. The CDR3 bases are TGTGCCAGCAGCCCGGGGGGGAGACGTAGTGGCTACACCTTC. Translated, it gives CASSPGGRRSGYTF.

This clone was seen more than once but under ten times. The chain is built from TRBV15 and TRBJ2-3, with D possibly being TRBD2 (6 bases). CDR1 and CDR2 (germline): LNHNV, YYDKDF (reference sequence). The CDR3 has 15 residues. V was trimmed by 7 bases and J by 0 bases, leaving 14 bases between them. CDR3 coding DNA: TGTGCCACCACGGGAGCCTTGGGTAGCACAGATACGCAGTATTTT. The encoded protein is CATTGALGSTDTQYF.

The chain couples TRBV2 to TRBJ2-3; unclear D gene. Germline V gives CDR1 SNHLY, CDR2 FYNNEI. The CDR3 has 11 amino acids. V was trimmed by 7 bases and J by 4 bases, leaving 6 bases between them. This CDR3 is CASIPADTQYF. The CDR3 bases are TGTGCCAGCATCCCTGCAGATACGCAGTATTTT.

The chain recombines TRBV7-2 with TRBJ2-3, with D unclear. Trimming took off 0 bases at V and 0 bases at J, with 16 bases between the two ends. The CDR3 covers 18 residues. The germline V gene encodes CDR1 SGHTA and CDR2 FQGNSA. The DNA for the CDR3 is TGTGCCAGCAGCTTAGCACCCTCCTTTGTAGGCAGCACAGATACGCAGTATTTT. Translation: CASSLAPSFVGSTDTQYF.

The chain couples TRBV5-1 to TRBJ2-3, with 12 bases aligning to TRBD2. Germline V gene data show CDR1 as SGHRS and CDR2 as YFSETQ. The ends lost 1 base at V and 5 bases at J; junction bases unmatched: 11. The CDR3 extends over 18 amino acids. The CDR3 region has the DNA TGCGCCAGCAGCTTGATCCTACCCCTAGCGGGAGGGCTAGATACGCAGTATTTT. As protein: CASSLILPLAGGLDTQYF.

The chain carries TRBV5-8 and TRBJ1-5; 7 bases align to TRBD1. V shed 6 bases, J shed 6 bases, and the junction held 6 bases outside the gene matches. This CDR3 is 13 amino acids long. CDR1 SGHTS and CDR2 YDEGEE come from the germline V gene. The CDR3 coding sequence is TGTGCCAGCACAGGACAGGTCGGTCAGCCCCAGCATTTT. Amino acids: CASTGQVGQPQHF.

This clone was seen a few times. This sequence joins TRBV15 and TRBJ2-6; a weak D match, TRBD1 (5 bases). The CDR3 runs 19 residues. Trimming shortened V by 0 bases and J by 0 bases, and 15 bases separated the two germline ends. Germline CDR1 reads LNHNV; CDR2 reads YYDKDF (reference sequence). CDR3: CATSRDRGSANSGANVLTF. For the CDR3, the DNA is TGTGCCACCAGCAGAGATAGGGGATCAGCGAACTCTGGGGCCAACGTCCTGACTTTC. Variable domain in full (rest from reference TRBV15 and TRBJ2-6): DAMVIQNPRYQVTQFGKPVTLSCSQTLNHNVMYWYQQKSSQAPKLLFHYYDKDFNNEADTPDNFQSRRPNTSFCFLDIRSPGLGDTAMYLCATSRDRGSANSGANVLTFGAGSRLTVL.

The V gene is TRBV7-3, the J gene TRBJ1-1; D is uncertain. The CDR3 contains 14 residues. Germline V gives CDR1 SGHTA, CDR2 FQGTGA. With 5 bases removed from V and 2 bases from J, the gap between germline ends came to 12 bases. The CDR3, as DNA: TGTGCCAGCAGCAGAGACGGAACAAACACTGAAGCTTTCTTT. Translating it yields CASSRDGTNTEAFF. Full variable domain (remainder filled in from reference TRBV7-3 and TRBJ1-1): GAGVSQTPSNKVTEKGKYVELRCDPISGHTALYWYRQSLGQGPEFLIYFQGTGAADDSGLPNDRFFAVRPEGSVSTLKIQRTERGDSAVYLCASSRDGTNTEAFFGQGTRLTVV.

This sequence joins TRBV7-2 and TRBJ2-1; 10 bases are shared with TRBD2. Germline CDR1 SGHTA, CDR2 FQGNSA. This CDR3 is built from 16 residues. Trimming took 4 bases from V and 1 from J; bases not matched to a gene: 4. In DNA, the CDR3 is TGTGCCAGCAGCTCAGGACTAGCGGTTTCCTACAATGAGCAGTTCTTC. It codes for CASSSGLAVSYNEQFF.